This T cell receptor (beta chain) was found in a study of post-analysis software for immune sequencing data. A note on this clonotype: Its antigen is undetermined.

Study-wide findings and caveats: Controls showed significantly higher normalized Chao1 diversity than did multiple sclerosis patients. In patients, TRBV5-6, TRBV5-1 and TRBV20-1 belonged to roughly five TRBV segments found more frequently than in controls.

This CDR3 is 14 amino acids long. Trimming removed 7 bases from V and 2 bases from J; junction bases left unmatched: 8. The TCR beta cDNA libraries carried unique molecular identifiers. TCRdb reprocessed the PCR reads via MiXCR and lists one record per CDR3 protein. This sample has about 160,000 distinct CDR3 sequences, with approximately 35% found just once. Sequencing used blood, obtained after autologous hematopoietic stem cell transplantation. V and J are TRBV12-3 or TRBV12-4 and TRBJ2-7; 7 nucleotides line up with TRBD1. The receptor comes from a girl aged 10 to 17 with multiple sclerosis. The CDR3 DNA reads as TGTGCCAGCAAAAAGGGACAGTTTACCTACGAGCAGTACTTC. Translating gives CASKKGQFTYEQYF.